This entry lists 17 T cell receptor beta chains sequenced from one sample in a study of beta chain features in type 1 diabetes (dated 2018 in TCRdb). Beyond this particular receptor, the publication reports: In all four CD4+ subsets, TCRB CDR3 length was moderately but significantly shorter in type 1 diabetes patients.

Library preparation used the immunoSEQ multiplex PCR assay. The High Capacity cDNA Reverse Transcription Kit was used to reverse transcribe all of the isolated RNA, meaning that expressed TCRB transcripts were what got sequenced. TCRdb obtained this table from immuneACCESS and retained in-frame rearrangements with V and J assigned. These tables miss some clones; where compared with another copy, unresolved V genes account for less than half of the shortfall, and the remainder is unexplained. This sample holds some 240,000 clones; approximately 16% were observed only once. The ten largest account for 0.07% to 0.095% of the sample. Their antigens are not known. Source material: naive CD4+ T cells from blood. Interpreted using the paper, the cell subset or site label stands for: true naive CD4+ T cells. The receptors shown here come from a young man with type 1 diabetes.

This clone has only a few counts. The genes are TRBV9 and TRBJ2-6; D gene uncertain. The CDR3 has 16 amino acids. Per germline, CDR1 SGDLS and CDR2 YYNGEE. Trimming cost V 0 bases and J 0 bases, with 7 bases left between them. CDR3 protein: CASSVGFTSGANVLTF. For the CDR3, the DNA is TGTGCCAGCAGCGTAGGGTTCACCTCTGGGGCCAACGTCCTGACTTTC. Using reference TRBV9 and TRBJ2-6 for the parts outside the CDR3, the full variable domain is DSGVTQTPKHLITATGQRVTLRCSPRSGDLSVYWYQQSLDQGLQFLIQYYNGEERAKGNILERFSAQQFPDLHSELNLSSLELGDSALYFCASSVGFTSGANVLTFGAGSRLTVL.

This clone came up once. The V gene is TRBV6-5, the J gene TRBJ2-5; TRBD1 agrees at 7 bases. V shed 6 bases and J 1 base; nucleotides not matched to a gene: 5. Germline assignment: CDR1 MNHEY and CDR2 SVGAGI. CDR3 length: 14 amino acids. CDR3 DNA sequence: TGTGCCAGCAGCCAGGGGACAGTCCAAGAGACCCAGTACTTC. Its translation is CASSQGTVQETQYF.

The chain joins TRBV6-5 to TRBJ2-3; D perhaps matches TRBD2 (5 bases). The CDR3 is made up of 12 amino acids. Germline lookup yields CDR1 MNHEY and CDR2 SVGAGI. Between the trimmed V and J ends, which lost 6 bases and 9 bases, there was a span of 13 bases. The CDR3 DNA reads TGTGCCAGCAGCCCAAGGTCGGGGACGCAGTATTTT. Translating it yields CASSPRSGTQYF.

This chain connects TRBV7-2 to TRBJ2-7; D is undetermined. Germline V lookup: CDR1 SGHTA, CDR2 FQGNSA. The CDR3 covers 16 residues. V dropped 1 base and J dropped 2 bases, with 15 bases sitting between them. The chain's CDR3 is CASSLVAQSRAYEQYF. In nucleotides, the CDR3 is TGTGCCAGCAGCTTAGTGGCGCAAAGCAGAGCCTACGAGCAGTACTTC. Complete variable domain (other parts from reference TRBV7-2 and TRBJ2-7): GAGVSQSPSNKVTEKGKDVELRCDPISGHTALYWYRQSLGQGLEFLIYFQGNSAPDKSGLPSDRFSAERTGGSVSTLTIQRTQQEDSAVYLCASSLVAQSRAYEQYFGPGTRLTVT.

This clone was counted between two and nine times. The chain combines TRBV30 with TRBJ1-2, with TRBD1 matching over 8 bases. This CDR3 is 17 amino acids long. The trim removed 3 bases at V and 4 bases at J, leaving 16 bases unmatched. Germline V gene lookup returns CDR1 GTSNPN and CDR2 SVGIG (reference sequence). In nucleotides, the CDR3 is TGTGCCTGGAGCAAAACCTCAGGACAGGGTCTTTTCTATGGCTACACCTTC. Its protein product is CAWSKTSGQGLFYGYTF.

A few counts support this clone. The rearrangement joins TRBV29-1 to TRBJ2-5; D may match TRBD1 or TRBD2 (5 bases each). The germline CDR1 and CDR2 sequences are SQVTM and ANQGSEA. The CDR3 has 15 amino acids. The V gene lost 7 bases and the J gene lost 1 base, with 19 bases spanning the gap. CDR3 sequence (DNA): TGCAGCGGAGCCGGGACCAAGCCGTTCCAAGAGACCCAGTACTTC. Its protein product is CSGAGTKPFQETQYF.

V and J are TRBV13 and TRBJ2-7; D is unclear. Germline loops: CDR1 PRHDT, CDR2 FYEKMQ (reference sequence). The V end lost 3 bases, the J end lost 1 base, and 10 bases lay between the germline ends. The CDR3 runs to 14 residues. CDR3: CASSLSPDSYEQYF. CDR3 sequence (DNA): TGTGCCAGCAGCTTGAGTCCCGATTCCTACGAGCAGTACTTC. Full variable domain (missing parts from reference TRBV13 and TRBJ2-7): AAGVIQSPRHLIKEKRETATLKCYPIPRHDTVYWYQQGPGQDPQFLISFYEKMQSDKGSIPDRFSAQQFSDYHSELNMSSLELGDSALYFCASSLSPDSYEQYFGPGTRLTVT.

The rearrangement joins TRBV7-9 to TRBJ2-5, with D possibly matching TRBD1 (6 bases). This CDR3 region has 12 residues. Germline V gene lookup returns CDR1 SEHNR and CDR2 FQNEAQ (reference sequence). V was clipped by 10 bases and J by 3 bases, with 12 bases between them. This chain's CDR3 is CAIAKGEETQYF. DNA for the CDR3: TGTGCCATAGCCAAGGGGGAAGAGACCCAGTACTTC.

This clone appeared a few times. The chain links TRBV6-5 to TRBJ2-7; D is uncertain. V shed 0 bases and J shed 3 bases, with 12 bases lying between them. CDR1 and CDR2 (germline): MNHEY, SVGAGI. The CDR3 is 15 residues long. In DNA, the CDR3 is TGTGCCAGCAGTTACTCGCGACGAGTAGTCTACGAGCAGTACTTC. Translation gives CASSYSRRVVYEQYF.

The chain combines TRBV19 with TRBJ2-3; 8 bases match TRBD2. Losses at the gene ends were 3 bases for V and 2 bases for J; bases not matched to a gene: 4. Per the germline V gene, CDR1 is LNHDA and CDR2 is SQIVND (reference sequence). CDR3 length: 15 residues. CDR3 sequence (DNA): TGTGCCAGTAGTATCGGACTAGCAGACACAGATACGCAGTATTTT. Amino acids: CASSIGLADTDTQYF. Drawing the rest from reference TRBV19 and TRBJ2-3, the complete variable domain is DGGITQSPKYLFRKEGQNVTLSCEQNLNHDAMYWYRQDPGQGLRLIYYSQIVNDFQKGDIAEGYSVSREKKESFPLTVTSAQKNPTAFYLCASSIGLADTDTQYFGPGTRLTVL.

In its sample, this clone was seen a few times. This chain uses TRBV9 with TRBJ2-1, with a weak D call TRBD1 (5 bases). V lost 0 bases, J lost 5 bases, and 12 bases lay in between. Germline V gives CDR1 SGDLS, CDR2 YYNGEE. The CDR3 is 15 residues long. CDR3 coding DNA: TGTGCCAGCAGCGTAGTAATGGGGCCCGACAATGAGCAGTTCTTC. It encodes CASSVVMGPDNEQFF.

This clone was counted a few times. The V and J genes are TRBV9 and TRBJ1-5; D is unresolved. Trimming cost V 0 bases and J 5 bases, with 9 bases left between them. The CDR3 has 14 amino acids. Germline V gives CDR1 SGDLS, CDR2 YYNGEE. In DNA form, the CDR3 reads TGTGCCAGCAGCGTAGAGGCCGGGTATCAGCCCCAGCATTTT. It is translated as CASSVEAGYQPQHF.

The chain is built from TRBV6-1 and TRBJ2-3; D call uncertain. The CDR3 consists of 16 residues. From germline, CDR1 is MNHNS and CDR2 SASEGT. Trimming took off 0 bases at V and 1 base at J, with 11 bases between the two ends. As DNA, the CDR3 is TGTGCCAGCAGTGAAGCTGAGGTCTTCGGCACAGATACGCAGTATTTT. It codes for CASSEAEVFGTDTQYF.

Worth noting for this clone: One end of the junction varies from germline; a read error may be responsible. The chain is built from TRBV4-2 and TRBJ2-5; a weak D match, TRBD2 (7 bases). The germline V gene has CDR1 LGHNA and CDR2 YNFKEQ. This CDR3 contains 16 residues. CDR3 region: CASSQGRPTAGDYLHF. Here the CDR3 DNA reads TGTGCCAGCAGCCAAGGTCGACCTACGGCAGGGGACTATCTGCACTTC.

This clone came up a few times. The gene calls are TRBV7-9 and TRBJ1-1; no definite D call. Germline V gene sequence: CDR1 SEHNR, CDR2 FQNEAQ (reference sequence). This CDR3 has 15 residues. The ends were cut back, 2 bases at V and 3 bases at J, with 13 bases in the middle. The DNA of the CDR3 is TGTGCCAGCAGCTTAACGTTCGGGGTAGACACTGAAGCTTTCTTT. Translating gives CASSLTFGVDTEAFF.

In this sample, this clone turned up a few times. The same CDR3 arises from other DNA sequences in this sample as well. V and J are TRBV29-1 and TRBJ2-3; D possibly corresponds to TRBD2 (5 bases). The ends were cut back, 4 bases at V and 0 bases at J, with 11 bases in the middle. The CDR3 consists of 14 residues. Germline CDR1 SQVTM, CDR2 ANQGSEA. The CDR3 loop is CSVVEGSSTDTQYF. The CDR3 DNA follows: TGCAGCGTTGTAGAGGGATCTAGCACAGATACGCAGTATTTT.

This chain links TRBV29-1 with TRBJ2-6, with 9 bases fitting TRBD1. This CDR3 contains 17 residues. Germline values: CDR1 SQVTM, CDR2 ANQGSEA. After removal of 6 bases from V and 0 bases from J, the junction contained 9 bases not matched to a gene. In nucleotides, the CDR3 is TGCAGCGTGCTTCCCGGGACAGGGTCCTCTGGGGCCAACGTCCTGACTTTC. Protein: CSVLPGTGSSGANVLTF. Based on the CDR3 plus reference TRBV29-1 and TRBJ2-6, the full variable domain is SAVISQKPSRDICQRGTSLTIQCQVDSQVTMMFWYRQQPGQSLTLIATANQGSEATYESGFVIDKFPISRPNLTFSTLTVSNMSPEDSSIYLCSVLPGTGSSGANVLTFGAGSRLTVL.